The rows below give T cell receptor beta chains drawn from one sample of a study of cytomegalovirus exposure and HLA in healthy donors. The protocol was immunoSEQ multiplex PCR, while the TCRdb copy is restricted to in-frame clones and leaves out a portion. The sample holds 150,000 to 200,000 clones, 85% seen once. Sequencing was carried out using PBMCs. Source of these receptors: a man aged 18-30 years in good health and CMV-seropositive. Each CDR3 is given with its conserved first and last residue. Only some rows state a clone size, as once, few, many or a class for expanded clones.

clone size,J gene,CDR3 length,V gene,CDR3 protein
.,TRBJ1-3,15,TRBV7-9,CASSPPARSGNTIYF
.,TRBJ2-3,14,TRBV5-1,CASSDPGGVDTQYF
.,TRBJ1-1,13,TRBV28,CASSVTDRAEAFF
.,TRBJ2-7,14,TRBV6-5,CASSAGGKVYEQYF
few,TRBJ1-2,14,TRBV27,CASSTYRGQNGYTF
few,TRBJ1-4,12,TRBV28,CASGQFNEKLFF
.,TRBJ2-2,16,TRBV5-6,CASSSPGQYLSGELFF
.,TRBJ2-5,15,TRBV9,CASSVGSSGGETQYF
.,TRBJ2-5,14,TRBV6-4,CARFSGGAQETQYF
.,TRBJ1-2,12,TRBV27,CASSSSPGGYTF
.,TRBJ2-1,14,TRBV29-1,CSSRVQFSYNEQFF
.,TRBJ2-7,14,TRBV5-1,CASSLAGQDYEQYF
large,TRBJ2-2,15,TRBV6-5,CASTQVSDSTGELFF
.,TRBJ1-4,14,TRBV5-8,CASSFWDSGEKLFF
few,TRBJ1-2,14,TRBV6-5,CASSFGGQGYGYTF
.,TRBJ2-3,16,TRBV27,CASSRLAALSTDTQYF
.,TRBJ1-1,14,TRBV27,CASSPSRQLTEAFF
.,TRBJ1-2,15,TRBV5-1,CASSLVAVANYGYTF
.,TRBJ1-2,14,TRBV10-3,CAISEFQGKYGYTF
.,TRBJ2-1,14,TRBV4-1,CASSRLAGGGEQFF
.,TRBJ1-2,14,TRBV5-1,CASSLAGREDGYTF
few,TRBJ1-5,15,TRBV19,CASSIGTGGTQPQHF
.,TRBJ2-3,16,TRBV5-1,CASSLVPGLGEDTQYF
once,TRBJ1-2,13,TRBV9,CASSTSDTYGYTF
.,TRBJ2-2,15,TRBV9,CASSARLGSSGELFF
.,TRBJ2-3,14,TRBV7-2,CASSLSGGRDTQYF
once,TRBJ2-2,15,TRBV4-1,CASRTSGGRVGELFF
.,TRBJ2-3,16,TRBV7-8,CASSARRTGRTDTQYF
.,TRBJ2-1,15,TRBV27,CASSLGASGNGEQFF
.,TRBJ2-1,17,TRBV18,CASSQRVPGLTYNEQFF
.,TRBJ1-2,15,TRBV27,CASSLSVGSLYGYTF
.,TRBJ2-2,15,TRBV18,CASSPPGLNTGELFF
.,TRBJ2-7,16,TRBV29-1,CSVAGRAGGSGREQYF
.,TRBJ2-7,14,TRBV11-2,CASSSEQGAIEQYF
.,TRBJ2-3,16,TRBV7-2,CASSLAGTGGSNTQYF
.,TRBJ2-1,11,TRBV5-6,CASSLYNEQFF
.,TRBJ2-1,14,TRBV14,CASSRDRVYNEQFF
.,TRBJ2-1,15,TRBV6-1,CASSPGTGINHEQFF
.,TRBJ1-1,16,TRBV27,CASSHHPFGTNTEAFF
once,TRBJ2-1,17,TRBV5-1,CASSLGLSGGMANEQFF
.,TRBJ1-4,12,TRBV10-3,CAIRDRDEKLFF